This entry describes one T cell receptor (beta chain). The data derive from a study of blood T cell repertoires in COVID-19. The CDR3 is 16 residues long. CDR1 SGHRS and CDR2 YFSETQ come from the germline V gene. With 0 bases clipped from V and 3 bases from J, the junction kept 4 bases outside the gene matches. Methods used by the authors: Estimation of nucleated cell counts was performed using reference gene primer amplification. Some clones are missing from TCRdb's copy, which holds only in-frame ones; the method was immunoSEQ multiplex PCR. The D gene and trimming were derived from the DNA, and the V and J assignments and clone size from that table. The table has about 140,000 clones, over 60% seen once; the top ten hold around 14%.

The origin of this receptor is an elderly man with acute or convalescent COVID-19. The rearrangement links TRBV5-1 to TRBJ2-7, with 12 bases fitting TRBD2. Input material: peripheral blood. The DNA of the CDR3 is TGCGCCAGCAGCTTGGACAGACTAGCGGGGGACTACGAGCAGTACTTC. This sequence encodes CASSLDRLAGDYEQYF.